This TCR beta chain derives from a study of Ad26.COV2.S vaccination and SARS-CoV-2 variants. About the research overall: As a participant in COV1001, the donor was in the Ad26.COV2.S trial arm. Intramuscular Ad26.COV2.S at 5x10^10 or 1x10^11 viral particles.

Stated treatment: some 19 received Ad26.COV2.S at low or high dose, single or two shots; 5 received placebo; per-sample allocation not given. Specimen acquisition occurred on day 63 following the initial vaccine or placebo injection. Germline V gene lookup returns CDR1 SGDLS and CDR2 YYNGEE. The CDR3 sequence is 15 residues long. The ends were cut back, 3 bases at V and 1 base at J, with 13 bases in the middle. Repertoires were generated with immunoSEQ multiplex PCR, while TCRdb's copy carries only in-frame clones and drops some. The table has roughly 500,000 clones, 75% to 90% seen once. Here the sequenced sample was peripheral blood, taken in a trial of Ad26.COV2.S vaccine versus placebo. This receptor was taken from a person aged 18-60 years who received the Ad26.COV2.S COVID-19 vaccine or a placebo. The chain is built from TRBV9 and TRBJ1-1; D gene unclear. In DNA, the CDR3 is TGTGCCAGCAGCGGGATTCCAACTAGGAACACTGAAGCTTTCTTT. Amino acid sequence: CASSGIPTRNTEAFF.